A selection of T cell receptor beta chains follows, all from one sample in a study of cytomegalovirus exposure and HLA in healthy donors. TCRdb's table, derived via immunoSEQ multiplex PCR, lists solely in-frame clones and lacks some. The data show approximately 79,000 clones, with around 78% seen just once and approximately 6% held by the top ten. The sequenced sample was PBMCs. Every receptor here comes from a male donor in good health and CMV-seropositive. Both conserved end residues are part of each CDR3. A D gene is named only where the DNA matches it firmly. Rows give clone size only sometimes, using once, few, many, or a class for an expanded clone.

D gene: NA
V gene: TRBV30
clone size: NA
J gene: TRBJ1-5
CDR3 protein: CAWSRGQINQPQHF
CDR3 DNA: TGTGCCTGGAGTCGGGGACAAATCAATCAGCCCCAGCATTTT

D gene: TRBD2
V gene: TRBV5-4
clone size: NA
J gene: TRBJ2-3
CDR3 protein: CASSLFRLAGGGDTQYF
CDR3 DNA: TGTGCCAGCAGCCTCTTTCGACTAGCGGGAGGAGGAGATACGCAGTATTTT

D gene: TRBD1
V gene: TRBV7-2
clone size: NA
J gene: TRBJ2-3
CDR3 protein: CASSFNQGAADTQYF
CDR3 DNA: TGTGCCAGCAGCTTTAACCAGGGGGCCGCAGATACGCAGTATTTT

D gene: TRBD2
V gene: TRBV4-1
clone size: NA
J gene: TRBJ2-5
CDR3 protein: CASSRAGTSGEETQYF
CDR3 DNA: TGCGCCAGCAGCCGGGCCGGGACTAGCGGGGAAGAGACCCAGTACTTC

D gene: TRBD2
V gene: TRBV5-1
clone size: NA
J gene: TRBJ2-3
CDR3 protein: CASSSGRGGTDTQYF
CDR3 DNA: TGCGCCAGCAGCTCCGGGAGGGGAGGCACAGATACGCAGTATTTT

D gene: NA
V gene: TRBV5-1
clone size: NA
J gene: TRBJ2-1
CDR3 protein: CASSFFGQNNEQFF
CDR3 DNA: TGCGCCAGCAGCTTCTTTGGGCAGAACAATGAGCAGTTCTTC

D gene: NA
V gene: TRBV6-5
clone size: few
J gene: TRBJ1-5
CDR3 protein: CASSYSPEGYQPQHF
CDR3 DNA: TGTGCCAGCAGTTACAGCCCAGAGGGCTATCAGCCCCAGCATTTT

D gene: NA
V gene: TRBV20-1
clone size: NA
J gene: TRBJ1-1
CDR3 protein: CSALPGSLWVF
CDR3 DNA: TGCAGTGCTCTCCCGGGGTCTCTTTGGGTTTTT

D gene: TRBD1
V gene: TRBV6-5
clone size: few
J gene: TRBJ1-2
CDR3 protein: CASSYLRTGGGYGYTF
CDR3 DNA: TGTGCCAGCAGTTATCTCCGGACAGGGGGCGGTTATGGCTACACCTTC

D gene: NA
V gene: TRBV19
clone size: few
J gene: TRBJ1-2
CDR3 protein: CASSTDLNYGYTF
CDR3 DNA: TGTGCCAGTAGTACAGACCTCAACTATGGCTACACCTTC

D gene: TRBD2
V gene: TRBV6-5
clone size: NA
J gene: TRBJ2-3
CDR3 protein: CASSYKRGPTDTQYF
CDR3 DNA: TGTGCCAGCAGTTACAAGCGGGGGCCCACAGATACGCAGTATTTT

D gene: TRBD2
V gene: TRBV19
clone size: NA
J gene: TRBJ2-5
CDR3 protein: CASSTGSLAGETQYF
CDR3 DNA: TGTGCCAGTAGTACAGGCTCACTAGCGGGAGAGACCCAGTACTTC

D gene: NA
V gene: TRBV25-1
clone size: NA
J gene: TRBJ2-4
CDR3 protein: CASSEEGLENIQYF
CDR3 DNA: TGTGCCAGCAGTGAAGAGGGCCTCGAAAACATTCAGTACTTC

D gene: NA
V gene: TRBV29-1
clone size: few
J gene: TRBJ2-7
CDR3 protein: CSVQQGSYEQYF
CDR3 DNA: TGCAGCGTTCAACAGGGTAGTTACGAGCAGTACTTC

D gene: TRBD1
V gene: TRBV5-4
clone size: NA
J gene: TRBJ1-1
CDR3 protein: CASSINRGANTEAFF
CDR3 DNA: TGTGCCAGCAGCATTAACAGGGGTGCGAACACTGAAGCTTTCTTT

D gene: TRBD1
V gene: TRBV4-1
clone size: once
J gene: TRBJ2-7
CDR3 protein: CASSQQGQGIDEQYF
CDR3 DNA: TGCGCCAGCAGCCAACAGGGACAGGGGATCGACGAGCAGTACTTC

D gene: TRBD1
V gene: TRBV4-1
clone size: NA
J gene: TRBJ1-5
CDR3 protein: CASSRDRANQPQHF
CDR3 DNA: TGCGCCAGCAGTCGGGACAGGGCGAATCAGCCCCAGCATTTT

D gene: NA
V gene: TRBV19
clone size: NA
J gene: TRBJ2-7
CDR3 protein: CASSMTGGSYEQYF
CDR3 DNA: TGTGCCAGTAGTATGACCGGGGGCTCCTACGAGCAGTACTTC

D gene: TRBD1
V gene: TRBV6-1
clone size: NA
J gene: TRBJ1-2
CDR3 protein: CASSKIRDRGGYTF
CDR3 DNA: TGTGCCAGCAGCAAAATCCGGGACAGGGGTGGCTACACCTTC

D gene: TRBD1
V gene: TRBV4-1
clone size: NA
J gene: TRBJ1-3
CDR3 protein: CASSQKQGANTIYF
CDR3 DNA: TGCGCCAGCAGCCAGAAACAGGGGGCGAACACCATATATTTT

D gene: TRBD2
V gene: TRBV7-9
clone size: NA
J gene: TRBJ2-1
CDR3 protein: CASSPRGELGAQFF
CDR3 DNA: TGTGCCAGCAGTCCCCGGGGGGAGCTTGGGGCGCAGTTCTTC

D gene: TRBD2
V gene: TRBV29-1
clone size: NA
J gene: TRBJ2-1
CDR3 protein: CSVPSGTSGEGQFF
CDR3 DNA: TGCAGCGTGCCGTCCGGGACTAGCGGGGAAGGGCAGTTCTTC

D gene: NA
V gene: TRBV7-9
clone size: once
J gene: TRBJ2-4
CDR3 protein: CASSSLRSSDIQYF
CDR3 DNA: TGTGCCAGCAGCTCCCTCAGGTCATCGGACATTCAGTACTTC

D gene: NA
V gene: TRBV2
clone size: NA
J gene: TRBJ1-3
CDR3 protein: CASGPQIAGNTIYF
CDR3 DNA: TGTGCCAGCGGCCCCCAGATCGCTGGAAACACCATATATTTT

D gene: NA
V gene: TRBV9
clone size: NA
J gene: TRBJ1-3
CDR3 protein: CASSVQGLGNTIYF
CDR3 DNA: TGTGCCAGCAGCGTCCAGGGGTTAGGAAACACCATATATTTT

D gene: TRBD1
V gene: TRBV27
clone size: NA
J gene: TRBJ1-5
CDR3 protein: CASSLSRGTGAQHF
CDR3 DNA: TGTGCCAGCAGTTTATCCCGAGGGACAGGAGCCCAGCATTTT

D gene: TRBD2
V gene: TRBV4-1
clone size: NA
J gene: TRBJ2-1
CDR3 protein: CASSQDGLAGPAHYYNEQFF
CDR3 DNA: TGCGCCAGCAGCCAAGATGGACTAGCGGGCCCAGCCCACTACTACAATGAGCAGTTCTTC

D gene: TRBD2
V gene: TRBV27
clone size: NA
J gene: TRBJ2-1
CDR3 protein: CASSWGLAGGGNEQFF
CDR3 DNA: TGTGCCAGCAGTTGGGGACTAGCGGGAGGTGGGAATGAGCAGTTCTTC

D gene: TRBD2
V gene: TRBV11-3
clone size: NA
J gene: TRBJ2-1
CDR3 protein: CASSLGLARNEQFF
CDR3 DNA: TGTGCCAGCAGCTTAGGACTAGCGAGGAATGAGCAGTTCTTC

D gene: TRBD1
V gene: TRBV10-3
clone size: NA
J gene: TRBJ2-2
CDR3 protein: CAISRGQGYTGELFF
CDR3 DNA: TGTGCCATCAGCCGGGGACAGGGTTATACCGGGGAGCTGTTTTTT

D gene: TRBD1
V gene: TRBV28
clone size: NA
J gene: TRBJ2-5
CDR3 protein: CASSQRRQGRGGTQYF
CDR3 DNA: TGTGCCAGCAGTCAAAGAAGACAGGGGCGAGGGGGGACCCAGTACTTC

D gene: TRBD1
V gene: TRBV5-1
clone size: NA
J gene: TRBJ1-1
CDR3 protein: CASSLGRTGVGDTEAFF
CDR3 DNA: TGCGCCAGCAGCTTGGGCAGGACAGGGGTGGGAGACACTGAAGCTTTCTTT

D gene: NA
V gene: TRBV28
clone size: NA
J gene: TRBJ1-5
CDR3 protein: CASKWLGGGSNQPQHF
CDR3 DNA: TGTGCCAGCAAATGGTTGGGGGGGGGAAGCAATCAGCCCCAGCATTTT

D gene: TRBD2
V gene: TRBV6-1
clone size: NA
J gene: TRBJ2-1
CDR3 protein: CASSGRVGVAGRDEQFF
CDR3 DNA: TGTGCCAGCAGTGGGAGGGTCGGGGTAGCGGGGAGGGATGAGCAGTTCTTC

D gene: NA
V gene: TRBV7-2
clone size: NA
J gene: TRBJ2-1
CDR3 protein: CASSPSSYNEQFF
CDR3 DNA: TGTGCCAGCAGCCCCAGCTCCTACAATGAGCAGTTCTTC

D gene: NA
V gene: TRBV9
clone size: NA
J gene: TRBJ2-3
CDR3 protein: CASSVPRGSGDTQYF
CDR3 DNA: TGTGCCAGCAGCGTCCCGCGCGGTTCGGGGGATACGCAGTATTTT

D gene: NA
V gene: TRBV5-1
clone size: NA
J gene: TRBJ2-3
CDR3 protein: CASSFREPGSYTQYF
CDR3 DNA: TGCGCCAGCAGCTTCCGGGAGCCAGGGAGCTATACGCAGTATTTT

D gene: NA
V gene: TRBV5-1
clone size: few
J gene: TRBJ2-7
CDR3 protein: CASSWALGGPTYEQYF
CDR3 DNA: TGCGCCAGCAGCTGGGCCCTCGGGGGTCCAACCTACGAGCAGTACTTC

D gene: TRBD1
V gene: TRBV2
clone size: few
J gene: TRBJ2-2
CDR3 protein: CASSGTGFNTGELFF
CDR3 DNA: TGTGCCAGCAGCGGGACAGGGTTCAACACCGGGGAGCTGTTTTTT

D gene: NA
V gene: TRBV7-3
clone size: NA
J gene: TRBJ2-5
CDR3 protein: CASSLSPRRPGGTQYF
CDR3 DNA: TGTGCCAGCAGCTTATCCCCTCGGCGGCCCGGGGGGACCCAGTACTTC

D gene: TRBD1
V gene: TRBV5-1
clone size: NA
J gene: TRBJ1-2
CDR3 protein: CASSLTGGMDGYTF
CDR3 DNA: TGCGCCAGCAGCTTGACAGGGGGCATGGATGGCTACACCTTC

D gene: TRBD2
V gene: TRBV19
clone size: few
J gene: TRBJ2-5
CDR3 protein: CASSAKRAGDQETQYF
CDR3 DNA: TGTGCCAGTAGTGCAAAGCGAGCGGGAGATCAAGAGACCCAGTACTTC